Listed here are 12 T cell receptor beta chains from one sample, sequenced in a study of monozygotic twins with inflammatory bowel disease. TCRdb re-called the 5' RACE reads and gives one entry per CDR3 protein, without DNA. In total, the table holds around 450,000 distinct CDR3 sequences. Sample: blood. Receptors originate from a human donor with ulcerative colitis or Crohn's disease, or a healthy co-twin of an affected twin (not recorded which).

The rearrangement joins TRBV4-1 to TRBJ2-6; TCRdb's D call of TRBD1 is untestable without DNA. Germline CDR1 reads MGHRA; CDR2 reads YSYEKL. The CDR3 sequence is 19 residues long. CDR3 sequence reads: CASSHRLGTGGTGANVLTF.

The CDR3 is CASSPPTRGGGTDTQYF. The chain employs TRBV12-3 or TRBV12-4 and TRBJ2-3; without DNA, the TCRdb call of TRBD2 cannot be checked. The CDR3 covers 17 residues.

The chain uses TRBV5-1 and TRBJ2-1; TCRdb indicates TRBD2, and absent DNA this call remains unverified. This CDR3 comprises 13 residues. CDR1 and CDR2 (germline): SGHRS, YFSETQ. The CDR3: CASSVAGNNEQFF.

The chain is built from TRBV28 and TRBJ2-7; TCRdb calls TRBD1, which cannot be checked without DNA. Germline V gives CDR1 MDHEN, CDR2 SYDVKM. The CDR3 has 15 amino acids. The CDR3 sequence is CASSSPSGGSYEQYF.

The chain couples TRBV7-8 to TRBJ1-1. Per the germline V gene, CDR1 is SGHVS and CDR2 is FQNEAQ. The CDR3 covers 15 residues. The CDR3 region is CASSLGRVPHTEAFF.

The chain links TRBV9 to TRBJ2-2; the D call from TCRdb, TRBD1, cannot be confirmed without DNA. The CDR3 is 15 amino acids. Germline V gives CDR1 SGDLS, CDR2 YYNGEE. CDR3 amino acids: CASSGRTGGTGELFF.

J is TRBJ1-2 and V is TRBV5-1; TCRdb proposes TRBD1, but this gene call is untestable without DNA. Germline V lookup: CDR1 SGHRS, CDR2 YFSETQ. The CDR3 spans 15 residues. The CDR3 here is CASSSGQGTKSGYTF. The whole variable domain, remainder taken from reference TRBV5-1 and TRBJ1-2, is KAGVTQTPRYLIKTRGQQVTLSCSPISGHRSVSWYQQTPGQGLQFLFEYFSETQRNKGNFPGRFSGRQFSNSRSEMNVSTLELGDSALYLCASSSGQGTKSGYTFGSGTRLTVV.

The rearrangement links TRBV6-6 to TRBJ2-1. This CDR3 spans 14 amino acids. Germline V gene data show CDR1 as MNHNY and CDR2 as SVGAGI (reference sequence). The CDR3 spells CASSYVAGNNEQFF.

This chain joins TRBV5-6 and TRBJ2-5; TCRdb calls TRBD2, which cannot be checked without DNA. In germline, CDR1 is SGHDT, CDR2 YYEEEE. The CDR3 extends over 15 amino acids. CDR3 residues: CASSFLPVTQETQYF.

CDR3 sequence: CASRREATTPDTQYF. V usage is TRBV4-3 and J usage is TRBJ2-3; with no DNA, the TCRdb D assignment of TRBD2 cannot be verified. Germline CDR1 is LGHNA and CDR2 is YSLEER. The CDR3 length is 15 residues.

This sequence joins TRBV20-1 and TRBJ2-2. CDR1 and CDR2 (germline): DFQATT, SNEGSKA (reference sequence). CDR3 length: 15 amino acids. CDR3 sequence: CSARDLQSPTGELFF.

The chain recombines TRBV5-1 with TRBJ2-3; the TRBD2 assignment by TCRdb is unverifiable without DNA. CDR1 is SGHRS and CDR2 is YFSETQ in the germline V gene. The CDR3 has 15 residues. The CDR3 sequence is CASSLTGGGPDTQYF.